Listed below are T cell receptor beta chains from one sample, sequenced in a study of neurological immune-mediated disorders. TCRdb called the 5' RACE reads again in MiXCR, with one record for every CDR3 protein. The sample shows about 55,000 distinct CDR3 sequences, more than 3.5% of them seen only once. The sample consisted of PBMCs. Receptors were obtained from a man aged 55 to 70 with multiple sclerosis. Both conserved end residues are part of each CDR3. The D gene is left open where the match is weak. Size tells how often a clone was seen (once, few, many) or the class of an expanded clone, and some rows leave it out.

. | TRBJ2-7 | . | TRBV20-1 | CRTSGTAAYEQYF | TGCCGAACCTCCGGGACTGCAGCCTACGAGCAGTACTTC
. | TRBJ2-6 | many | TRBV5-1 | CASSGSLSGANVLTF | TGCGCCAGCAGTGGATCTTTATCTGGGGCCAACGTCCTGACTTTC
. | TRBJ1-1 | many | TRBV5-1 | CASSNTPGRTNTEAFF | TGCGCCAGCAGTAATACTCCGGGACGGACGAACACTGAAGCTTTCTTT
. | TRBJ1-4 | . | TRBV4-1 | CASRGFATNEKLFF | TGCGCCAGCAGGGGTTTTGCGACTAATGAAAAACTGTTTTTT
TRBD1 | TRBJ1-5 | many | TRBV5-6 | CASSLLDRGHDQPQHF | TGTGCCAGCAGCTTGTTAGACAGGGGGCACGATCAGCCCCAGCATTTT
TRBD2 | TRBJ2-3 | many | TRBV5-1 | CASRDGGVTDTQYF | TGCGCCAGCAGGGACGGGGGGGTCACAGATACGCAGTATTTT
. | TRBJ2-5 | many | TRBV7-2 | CASSLVRMETQYF | TGTGCCAGCAGCTTAGTAAGGATGGAGACCCAGTACTTC
. | TRBJ2-1 | many | TRBV3-1 | CASSQGGKVRGDEQFF | TGTGCCAGCAGCCAAGGGGGGAAGGTAAGGGGCGATGAGCAGTTCTTC
TRBD2 | TRBJ2-1 | . | TRBV27 | CASSPYPGLATEQFF | TGTGCCAGCAGTCCTTACCCGGGACTAGCGACCGAGCAGTTCTTC
. | TRBJ1-4 | . | TRBV7-2 | CASSLLNAIGEKLFF | TGTGCCAGCAGCTTATTGAACGCAATCGGTGAAAAACTGTTTTTT
TRBD2 | TRBJ2-2 | many | TRBV2 | CASSTTPGRLNTGELFF | TGTGCCAGCAGCACAACCCCCGGGAGGCTAAACACCGGGGAGCTGTTTTTT
. | TRBJ1-1 | many | TRBV5-1 | CASSPVYRGTEAFF | TGCGCCAGCAGCCCAGTTTATAGGGGCACTGAAGCTTTCTTT
TRBD2 | TRBJ2-7 | many | TRBV20-1 | CSARQSGGGYEQYF | TGCAGTGCTAGACAAAGCGGGGGGGGATACGAGCAGTACTTC
TRBD2 | TRBJ2-3 | many | TRBV20-1 | CSARGWGLAGFGDTQYF | TGCAGTGCTAGAGGTTGGGGACTAGCGGGGTTCGGAGATACGCAGTATTTT
TRBD1 | TRBJ1-5 | many | TRBV15 | CATSRSTGWHQPQHF | TGTGCCACCAGCAGATCGACAGGGTGGCATCAGCCCCAGCATTTT
. | TRBJ1-2 | many | TRBV5-1 | CASSLAPDYGYTF | TGCGCCAGCAGCTTGGCCCCTGACTATGGCTACACCTTC
. | TRBJ2-5 | medium-sized | TRBV20-1 | CSANGQTQETQYF | TGCAGTGCCAACGGACAGACCCAAGAGACCCAGTACTTC
. | TRBJ2-5 | many | TRBV29-1 | CSVDADLRETQYF | TGCAGCGTTGACGCGGACCTACGGGAGACCCAGTACTTC
. | TRBJ2-2 | many | TRBV15 | CATSRDPETGELFF | TGTGCCACCAGCAGAGATCCGGAAACCGGGGAGCTGTTTTTT
. | TRBJ2-7 | many | TRBV20-1 | CSARDPGHLNYEQYF | TGCAGTGCTAGAGATCCGGGACACTTAAACTACGAGCAGTACTTC
. | TRBJ2-1 | many | TRBV10-2 | CASSEANRNNEQFF | TGCGCCAGCAGTGAGGCCAACAGGAACAATGAGCAGTTCTTC
TRBD1 | TRBJ1-2 | many | TRBV9 | CASSVGTAGDRDNNLIPTGYTF | TGTGCCAGCAGCGTAGGAACAGCTGGGGACAGGGACAACAACTTGATCCCCACGGGCTACACCTTC
TRBD2 | TRBJ2-3 | many | TRBV11-2 | CASSLLPGLAGTDTQYF | TGTGCCAGCAGCCTACTACCGGGACTAGCGGGCACAGATACGCAGTATTTT
. | TRBJ1-5 | many | TRBV20-1 | CSASIDSNNQPQHF | TGCAGTGCCAGTATCGACAGCAACAATCAGCCCCAGCATTTT
. | TRBJ2-5 | many | TRBV27 | CASSPRLERRRKETQYF | TGTGCCAGCAGCCCCCGACTTGAGCGCCGGCGGAAGGAGACCCAGTACTTC
. | TRBJ1-5 | few | TRBV6-5 | CASSNRYNQPQHF | TGTGCCAGCAGTAATCGTTACAATCAGCCCCAGCATTTT
. | TRBJ2-1 | many | TRBV21-1 | CASSKKDEQFF | TGTGCCAGCAGCAAAAAGGACGAGCAGTTCTTC
. | TRBJ2-5 | medium-sized | TRBV10-3 | CAIGPEGETQYF | TGTGCCATCGGGCCCGAGGGGGAGACCCAGTACTTC
. | TRBJ2-7 | many | TRBV27 | CASEGGSEQYF | TGTGCATCCGAGGGGGGTTCCGAGCAGTACTTC
TRBD1 | TRBJ2-7 | many | TRBV19 | CASSIPGQGHYEQYF | TGTGCCAGTAGTATACCCGGACAGGGGCACTACGAGCAGTACTTC
. | TRBJ1-2 | many | TRBV5-1 | CASSLNWDHYGYTF | TGCGCCAGCAGCTTGAACTGGGACCACTATGGCTACACCTTC
. | TRBJ1-2 | few | TRBV29-1 | CSVAETRSTYGYTF | TGCAGCGTTGCAGAAACCCGAAGCACCTATGGCTACACCTTC